This is a list of T cell receptor beta chains from one sample in a study of response to subunit inactivated influenza vaccine. TCRdb re-called the RT-PCR reads through MiXCR, storing one row per CDR3 protein. The repertoire holds about 480,000 distinct CDR3 sequences, with approximately 24% as singletons. The specimen was CD4+ T cells sorted from PBMCs, collected around 5 days after vaccination. These TCRs come from a man aged 45 to 65 who received an inactivated influenza vaccine. CDR3s include the opening cysteine and the closing phenylalanine or tryptophan. The D gene is left open where the match is weak. Only part of the rows carry a size: once, few, many, or a class if the clone is expanded.

v_gene: TRBV29-1; abundance: few; j_gene: TRBJ2-3; d_gene: -; CDR3aa: CSGRPTGDTQYF; CDR3nt: TGCAGCGGACGACCCACTGGGGATACGCAGTATTTT
v_gene: TRBV11-3; abundance: -; j_gene: TRBJ2-7; d_gene: -; CDR3aa: CASSAGNAYEQYF; CDR3nt: TGTGCCAGCAGCGCCGGGAATGCCTACGAGCAGTACTTC
v_gene: TRBV29-1; abundance: -; j_gene: TRBJ2-4; d_gene: -; CDR3aa: CSVSGQDIAKNIQYF; CDR3nt: TGCAGCGTCTCGGGGCAAGATATAGCCAAAAACATTCAGTACTTC
v_gene: TRBV11-2; abundance: -; j_gene: TRBJ2-3; d_gene: TRBD2; CDR3aa: CASRVGLVSDTQYF; CDR3nt: TGTGCCAGCAGAGTAGGACTAGTATCGGATACGCAGTATTTT
v_gene: TRBV4-2; abundance: -; j_gene: TRBJ2-7; d_gene: TRBD1; CDR3aa: CASSQDTGANFIYEQYF; CDR3nt: TGTGCCAGCAGCCAAGATACAGGGGCGAACTTTATCTACGAGCAGTACTTC
v_gene: TRBV5-5; abundance: few; j_gene: TRBJ2-1; d_gene: -; CDR3aa: CASSLFGHYNEQFF; CDR3nt: TGTGCCAGCAGCTTGTTTGGACACTACAATGAGCAGTTCTTC
v_gene: TRBV7-9; abundance: -; j_gene: TRBJ2-1; d_gene: TRBD1; CDR3aa: CASSLLWDRGNEQFF; CDR3nt: TGTGCCAGCAGCTTGTTGTGGGACAGGGGCAATGAGCAGTTCTTC
v_gene: TRBV28; abundance: -; j_gene: TRBJ2-3; d_gene: -; CDR3aa: CASSPTVTTDTQYF; CDR3nt: TGTGCCAGCAGTCCGACAGTCACTACAGATACGCAGTATTTT
v_gene: TRBV7-2; abundance: -; j_gene: TRBJ2-3; d_gene: TRBD1; CDR3aa: CASSSTRGRADTQYF; CDR3nt: TGTGCCAGCAGTTCAACCAGGGGGCGCGCAGATACGCAGTATTTT
v_gene: TRBV11-1; abundance: few; j_gene: TRBJ2-1; d_gene: TRBD2; CDR3aa: CASSLARGGPFSSYNEQFF; CDR3nt: TGTGCCAGCAGCTTAGCTCGGGGGGGACCTTTTAGCTCCTACAATGAGCAGTTCTTC
v_gene: TRBV20-1; abundance: -; j_gene: TRBJ2-1; d_gene: -; CDR3aa: CSAEPGSPYMLNEQFF; CDR3nt: TGCAGTGCTGAGCCCGGATCCCCCTACATGCTCAATGAGCAGTTCTTC
v_gene: TRBV11-2; abundance: -; j_gene: TRBJ2-5; d_gene: TRBD2; CDR3aa: CASSVGTSYETQYF; CDR3nt: TGTGCCAGCAGCGTCGGGACTAGCTACGAGACCCAGTACTTC
v_gene: TRBV20-1; abundance: few; j_gene: TRBJ2-7; d_gene: -; CDR3aa: CSARDPARAFEQYF; CDR3nt: TGCAGTGCTAGAGACCCGGCCCGAGCGTTTGAGCAGTACTTC